A single sample gave rise to the 2 T cell receptor beta chains below, sequenced in a study of cytomegalovirus exposure and HLA in healthy donors. The PCR had 60 Vbeta and 13 Jbeta primers. Produced via immunoSEQ multiplex PCR; TCRdb's table is partial and in-frame only. The sample lists 150,000 to 200,000 clones, around three quarters occurring once. The sequenced material came from PBMCs. The receptors come from a man between 25 and 39 years old in good health and CMV-seronegative.

The chain uses TRBV6-6 and TRBJ2-2, with D uncertain. Trimming left V 5 bases short and J 7 bases short, with 14 bases between. In germline, CDR1 is MNHNY, CDR2 SVGAGI (reference sequence). This CDR3 spans 14 amino acids. Here the CDR3 DNA reads TGTGCCAGCAGTCTGGGTGGCGCAGGCGGGGAGCTGTTTTTT. Encoded protein: CASSLGGAGGELFF.

The chain couples TRBV7-2 to TRBJ1-1, with D perhaps TRBD1 (5 bases). Germline V lookup: CDR1 SGHTA, CDR2 FQGNSA. Trimming cost V 3 bases and J 3 bases, with 11 bases left between them. The CDR3 consists of 14 residues. The CDR3 nucleotides are TGTGCCAGCAGCTTCCAGGGTGGTTACACTGAAGCTTTCTTT. Translated: CASSFQGGYTEAFF. The full variable domain, its missing parts supplied by reference TRBV7-2 and TRBJ1-1, is GAGVSQSPSNKVTEKGKDVELRCDPISGHTALYWYRQSLGQGLEFLIYFQGNSAPDKSGLPSDRFSAERTGGSVSTLTIQRTQQEDSAVYLCASSFQGGYTEAFFGQGTRLTVV.